This record covers a single TCR beta chain. No cognate antigen has been identified for it. Base qualities are missing; no much larger clone stands one base away. The library was obtained by the immunoSEQ multiplex PCR assay. A mixture of 60 forward primers for TCR Vbeta segments and 13 reverse primers for TCR Jbeta segments was used in the multiplex PCR. The CDR3 region of rearranged TCR beta genes was amplified from genomic DNA with a multiplex PCR assay. On the Illumina HiSeq System, the amplified TCR beta libraries were sequenced as 87-base-pair reads. As for how the authors treated the data: A later analysis tallied some 79 million unique TCR beta chains across the roughly 610 repertoires, and about 10 million of those chains were shared by two or more donors. A nearest-neighbor algorithm error-corrected the raw reads and collapsed the reads into unique sequences, merging closely related sequences to remove PCR and sequencing errors. To assign V, D and J gene segments, CDR3 sequences were aligned to IMGT reference sequences. For a sequence to be retained, a match of at least six nucleotides was required to both a V gene segment and a J gene segment. A rearrangement counted as productive if the CDR3 had no stop codons and remained in frame with V and J, and every other rearrangement counted as non-productive. CDR3 was defined by IMGT convention, running from the second conserved V-encoded cysteine to the conserved J-encoded phenylalanine. Sequences without an unambiguous match to a single V gene segment were excluded from the earlier analysis of over 500 of the donors. An earlier analysis of 500 to 700 of the donors classified V segments as functional when productive rearrangements were above 56.7% and as segregating when the standard deviation between donors was above 5%. A statistical classification framework was built to diagnose cytomegalovirus status from the catalog of TCR beta chain sequences. V and J gene assignment, in a later analysis, came from comparing TCR nucleotide sequences with IMGT/GENE-DB human TR gene sequences. A later analysis assigned CDR3 sequences and most-parsimonious VDJ recombination scenarios with the TCRdist pipeline. In a later analysis, each TCR beta chain was defined by its CDR3 amino acid sequence together with its V-gene family, and reads lacking a unique V-gene family were excluded. A later analysis removed several hundred highly shared, low-generation-probability nucleotide sequences to deal with suspected cross-contamination and a sequencing artifact. In a later analysis, a clonal expansion index for each public chain was calculated from normalized within-repertoire ranks of inferred template counts. In a later analysis, generation probabilities were computed using a VDJ recombination model fitted to out-of-frame rearrangements, and the results were checked against IGoR. In a later analysis, hypergeometric tests were used to score TCR-TCR, TCR-HLA and TCR-CMV co-occurrence, with a repertoire-size bias correction applied to TCR pairs. A later analysis estimated false discovery rates by permuting HLA or CMV assignments 20 times. In a later analysis, co-occurring TCRs were grouped using DBSCAN, with TCRdist sequence similarity added in when clustering inside HLA-allele-positive subsets. Repertoires with fewer than 30,000 or more than 120,000 public chains, plus five repertoires with anomalous nucleotide sharing, were excluded from co-occurrence clustering. TCRdb provides this immuneACCESS table in a form limited to in-frame rearrangements. Some clones are lacking; in checked studies, under half of them reflect an unresolved V gene, and why the rest are absent is not known. The V and J calls and the clone size are those of that table, but D and trimming were determined from the DNA. For this sample the table gives about 120,000 clones, of which about four fifths were detected only once. Roughly 9.2% of the sample belongs to the ten largest clones.

The sample is drawn from a study of cytomegalovirus exposure and HLA in healthy donors (dated by TCRdb to 2016 to 2017). Study-wide context: According to an earlier analysis of around 600 of the donors, about 190 million T cells yielded some 120 million unique TCR beta sequences and approximately 300 Gb of sequence data. Roughly 300 gigabases of sequencing data and 70 million to 100 million unique TCR sequences made up an early release that covered approximately 700 HLA-typed donors. Of the approximately 400 genotyped donors, 75% to 85% were placed in the genetic ancestry cluster associated with self-reported Caucasian donors. The aim of the study was to test whether cataloging public T cell receptors could identify signatures of past pathogen exposure. Using immunosequencing, the study profiled T cell repertoires from 666 subjects and related those repertoires to cytomegalovirus serostatus. Along with the roughly 670-subject first cohort, a separate validation cohort of 120 different subjects was used. High-throughput TCR immunosequencing, statistical association of individual TCRs with disease status, and machine learning were combined to predict cytomegalovirus infection status. To study patterns of TCR occurrence, a later analysis re-analyzed previously published TCR beta repertoires from 550 to 800 donors and added high-resolution HLA genotyping. The later analysis used no new phenotypic data to find candidate immune exposures, relying instead on TCR beta sequences and their occurrence across donors. In an earlier analysis of roughly 600 of the donors, high-throughput TCR beta sequencing was used to judge whether each TCR beta V gene segment behaved as functional or pseudogenic. Donor age, sex, ethnicity and CMV serostatus were compiled together with the repertoire data. Genome-wide SNP genotypes for about 60% of the roughly 670 donors were used in a later genetic analysis, which treated that subset as a discovery cohort. Every discovery cohort repertoire had been produced on one sequencing platform. Both class I and class II loci were covered by HLA typing, at four-digit resolution. Typing coverage differed by locus: A, B, C, DRB1 and DQB1 were typed in roughly 620-630 donors, DQA1 in 522, DPA1 in 600 to 610, and DPB1 in about 450. Roughly 5 DR-DQ haplotypes were treated as single units for association and clustering because of strong linkage in the cohort. Among 350 to 400 genotyped donors of the cohort, an average of roughly 240,000 unique TCR beta nucleotide sequences were sequenced per donor, around a sixth of them non-productive. Results the study describes overall, beyond this receptor: A cluster of highly shared sequence variants was judged likely to be a technical artifact of the sequencing pipeline. Correlated functional status among segregating V segments might reflect linkage disequilibrium, but an unknown experimental factor could not be ruled out. Because the 87-base-pair reads could not distinguish some IMGT-functional V segments, including TRBV6-2 and TRBV6-3, those segments were excluded. In an earlier analysis of more than 500 of the donors, most TCR beta V segments appeared in productive rearrangements about 87% or about 30% of the time, broadly matching IMGT annotations. The presence/absence analyses assumed that sequencing depth was roughly uniform across donors, and that assumption may not be true. Immune exposure information for the cohort was limited to CMV serostatus. Most TCR sequences were seen in very few donors, while some public TCRs were found in many individuals. In the study, around 150 TCR beta chains were listed as associated with cytomegalovirus. A few of the identified cytomegalovirus-associated TCR beta chains were confirmed in vitro to be specific for cytomegalovirus antigens. V-gene and J-gene trimming of TCR beta chains was associated with a missense DCLRE1C variant in a later genetic analysis, and the association was replicated in an independent cohort. In a later genetic analysis, fewer N-insertions in productive TCRs were reported among donors in an Asian-associated ancestry cluster than the approximately 670-donor mean. A further reported finding was that TCR beta sequences accurately predicted the HLA-A and HLA-B alleles for most subjects in the first cohort. This cohort had only TCR beta chains sequenced, and the lack of alpha or paired-chain data limited which features could be detected. Most CMV-associated TCR beta chains appeared to be HLA-restricted in a later analysis, and the HLA associations seemed to be driven largely by CMV exposure. It was suggested by the authors that the approach could potentially be generalized to other disease states and immunological phenotypes. A later analysis found that TCR association rates varied across HLA loci, with DRB1 alleles showing the most associated TCRs and HLA-C alleles the fewest. When HLA alleles, especially DR and DQ, strongly co-occurred, TCR associations were difficult to assign to individual alleles. Several of the top co-occurrence clusters appeared to be linked to parvovirus B19, influenza, CMV and Epstein-Barr virus, according to a later analysis. Compared with equally common non-associated chains, HLA-associated TCR beta chains in a later analysis were more clonally expanded and had lower generation probabilities. Because counts were too low, some 17 rarely observed V segments, including chromosome 9 orphons, were excluded from the earlier analysis of several hundred of the donors. Because HLA typing was missing for some donors at each locus, association tests included only the typed subset. Specific HLA alleles were associated with over 15,000 TCR beta sequences at a false discovery rate of 0.05 in a later analysis. The classifier was reported to diagnose cytomegalovirus status with high specificity and sensitivity in both the original cohort and the validation cohort.

Measured from the cysteine to the phenylalanine, the CDR3 is 16 residues long. The entry retains the CDR3 DNA only, 48 bases that are in frame from base 1. The trim is 1 base for V and 0 bases for J, with a gap of 11 bases between the germline ends. Looking up the germline V gene yields CDR1 SGDLS and CDR2 YYNGEE. In total, around 600 healthy bone marrow donors made up the cohort. At the time of sampling, all cohort members were nominally healthy, though unrecorded immune exposures were likely present. The donor tested CMV seropositive and was one of the 289 seropositive cohort members. Each donor provided a peripheral blood sample, and peripheral blood mononuclear cells were used for TCR beta sequencing. Genomic DNA was extracted from the blood cell samples with the Qiagen DNeasy Blood Extraction Kit.

The rearrangement joined TRBV9 to TRBJ1-3, with the identity of the D gene unclear. The sequence came from a female donor in good health and CMV-seropositive. Input material: PBMCs. The DNA sequence is as follows: TGTGCCAGCAGCGTATTCCACAGTGACTCTGGAAACACCATATATTTT. Its translation reads: CASSVFHSDSGNTIYF.